A single sample gave rise to the 29 T cell receptor beta chains below, sequenced in a study of graft-versus-host responses after intestinal transplantation. Some clones are missing from TCRdb's copy, which holds only in-frame ones; the method was immunoSEQ multiplex PCR. The sample lists about 120,000 clones, roughly 95% occurring once. These TCRs are of unknown antigen specificity. Sequenced here: unstimulated CD8+ T cells sorted from spleen or lymph node cells, sampled before intestinal transplant. The receptors come from a human donor who received an intestinal transplant.

The chain employs TRBV29-1 and TRBJ1-1, with a weak D call TRBD1 (5 bases). Trimming cost V 0 bases and J 4 bases, with 6 bases left between them. The germline CDR1 and CDR2 sequences are SQVTM and ANQGSEA. The CDR3 is 12 residues long. DNA of the CDR3: TGCAGCGTTGAAGACAGGGCCACTGAAGCTTTCTTT. The encoded protein is CSVEDRATEAFF.

The chain recombines TRBV10-1 with TRBJ1-4; D call uncertain. Germline-derived CDR1 and CDR2 are WNHNN and SYGVQD (reference sequence). Between the trimmed V and J ends, which lost 3 bases and 7 bases, there was a span of 15 bases. This CDR3 comprises 15 residues. CDR3 sequence: CASSDNPAGGEKLFF. As DNA, the CDR3 is TGCGCCAGCAGTGACAACCCCGCCGGAGGTGAAAAACTGTTTTTT.

The rearrangement joins TRBV6-5 to TRBJ2-2, with a tentative D call TRBD2 (6 bases). From germline, CDR1 is MNHEY and CDR2 SVGAGI. The CDR3 is 14 residues long. With 6 bases removed from V and 6 bases from J, the gap between germline ends came to 14 bases. For the CDR3, the DNA is TGTGCCAGCAGCCTGGCTGCTAGCGCCGGGGAGCTGTTTTTT. It encodes CASSLAASAGELFF.

This sequence joins TRBV6-1 and TRBJ2-7, with TRBD1 matching over 10 bases. The CDR3 loop spans 15 amino acids. Germline V gene sequence: CDR1 MNHNS, CDR2 SASEGT. V lost 5 bases and J lost 4; bases outside the gene matches: 8. The CDR3 loop reads CASSLAGTGEYEQYF. The CDR3 bases are TGTGCCAGCAGTCTCGCCGGGACAGGGGAGTACGAGCAGTACTTC.

The chain uses TRBV4-1 and TRBJ1-1; D may be TRBD1 (5 bases). CDR3 length equals 15 residues. The germline V gene has CDR1 MGHRA and CDR2 YSYEKL. V was trimmed by 2 bases and J by 4 bases, leaving 14 bases between them. CDR3 DNA: TGCGCCAGCAGCCAAACAATCTCAGGGACCACTGAAGCTTTCTTT. This translates into CASSQTISGTTEAFF.

The rearrangement uses TRBV25-1 and TRBJ1-2; TRBD1 is a possible D gene (5 bases). Germline CDR1 and CDR2: MGHDK and SYGVNS. The CDR3 has 12 amino acids. V was trimmed by 4 bases and J by 13 bases, leaving 16 bases between them. The CDR3 protein is CASSGEWGCCTF. As DNA, the CDR3 is TGTGCCAGCAGTGGGGAATGGGGGTGCTGCACCTTC.

The rearrangement links TRBV9 to TRBJ2-7; no firm D call. Germline V gene data show CDR1 as SGDLS and CDR2 as YYNGEE. The CDR3 has 12 amino acids. V gave up 0 bases and J gave up 6 bases, with 7 bases separating them. The CDR3 DNA follows: TGTGCCAGCAGCGTAGGCACGAGCGAGCAGTACTTC. Translating it yields CASSVGTSEQYF. Based on the CDR3 plus reference TRBV9 and TRBJ2-7, the full variable domain is DSGVTQTPKHLITATGQRVTLRCSPRSGDLSVYWYQQSLDQGLQFLIQYYNGEERAKGNILERFSAQQFPDLHSELNLSSLELGDSALYFCASSVGTSEQYFGPGTRLTVT.

V usage is TRBV5-1 and J usage is TRBJ1-2; D unresolved. CDR1 is SGHRS and CDR2 is YFSETQ in the germline V gene. V was cut by 0 bases and J by 2 bases, with 11 bases left in between. This CDR3 has 15 amino acids. CDR3 DNA sequence: TGCGCCAGCAGCTTGGGGTGGCGGAGAAACTATGGCTACACCTTC. It yields the protein CASSLGWRRNYGYTF.

The chain employs TRBV27 and TRBJ2-7; D not resolved. Trimming stripped 1 base from V and 7 bases from J, with 17 bases between. CDR1 is MNHEY, CDR2 SMNVEV, per germline (reference sequence). The CDR3 runs 15 residues. The CDR3 DNA follows: TGTGCCAGCAGTTTATATAGGACCCGGGTGGATGAGCAGTACTTC. This gives the protein CASSLYRTRVDEQYF.

The chain carries TRBV28 and TRBJ2-1; the match to TRBD2 covers 8 bases. From germline, CDR1 is MDHEN and CDR2 SYDVKM. Trimming cost V 5 bases and J 7 bases; bases outside gene matches: 10. The CDR3 sequence is 15 residues long. The CDR3 DNA reads as TGTGCCAGCAGTACCACTAGCGGAGGACGGAATGAGCAGTTCTTC. Its translation is CASSTTSGGRNEQFF.

This chain uses TRBV2 with TRBJ1-2, with TRBD1 matching over 8 bases. V lost 6 bases to trimming and J lost 5 bases; unmatched junction nucleotides: 11. Germline V gives CDR1 SNHLY, CDR2 FYNNEI. The CDR3 has 15 residues. This CDR3 reads CASRTGTGPGYGYTF. CDR3 bases: TGTGCCAGCAGGACCGGGACAGGACCGGGGTATGGCTACACCTTC. The whole variable domain, remainder taken from reference TRBV2 and TRBJ1-2, is EPEVTQTPSHQVTQMGQEVILRCVPISNHLYFYWYRQILGQKVEFLVSFYNNEISEKSEIFDDQFSVERPDGSNFTLKIRSTKLEDSAMYFCASRTGTGPGYGYTFGSGTRLTVV.

The V call is TRBV9, the J call TRBJ2-7; 9 nucleotides match TRBD2. The CDR3 runs to 15 residues. CDR1 and CDR2 from the germline V gene are SGDLS and YYNGEE. The ends lost 4 bases at V and 5 bases at J; junction bases unmatched: 10. The CDR3 is CASSPSGRNGDEQYF. Here the CDR3 DNA reads TGTGCCAGCAGCCCCAGCGGGAGGAACGGGGACGAGCAGTACTTC.

V gene TRBV9 combines with J gene TRBJ2-1, with 14 bases fitting TRBD2. CDR1 and CDR2 (germline): SGDLS, YYNGEE. The CDR3 totals 19 residues. V lost 6 bases and J lost 4; bases outside the gene matches: 15. CDR3 protein: CASTQTGLAGEKGYNEQFF. The CDR3, as DNA: TGTGCCAGCACCCAGACGGGACTAGCGGGAGAAAAGGGTTACAATGAGCAGTTCTTC. Complete variable domain (other parts from reference TRBV9 and TRBJ2-1): DSGVTQTPKHLITATGQRVTLRCSPRSGDLSVYWYQQSLDQGLQFLIQYYNGEERAKGNILERFSAQQFPDLHSELNLSSLELGDSALYFCASTQTGLAGEKGYNEQFFGPGTRLTVL.

Worth noting for this clone: The sample contains more than one DNA sequence encoding this CDR3. In DNA, the CDR3 is TGTGCCAGCAGCTCGGGACCGAATCAGCCCCAGCATTTT. This encodes CASSSGPNQPQHF. The genes are TRBV7-9 and TRBJ1-5, with TRBD1 as a possible D gene (5 bases). V gave up 4 bases and J gave up 4 bases, with 8 bases separating them. CDR3 size: 13 residues. Per the germline V gene, CDR1 is SEHNR and CDR2 is FQNEAQ (reference sequence).

The chain has TRBV27 and TRBJ2-3, with D perhaps matching TRBD2 (6 bases). V was pared by 3 bases and J by 4 bases, with 8 bases between. Germline V lookup: CDR1 MNHEY, CDR2 SMNVEV (reference sequence). This CDR3 has 13 residues. The CDR3 reads CASSFSGADTQYF. CDR3 nucleotides: TGTGCCAGCAGTTTTTCGGGGGCAGATACGCAGTATTTT.

The chain recombines TRBV27 with TRBJ2-7, with D tentatively TRBD2 (6 bases). The CDR3 totals 11 residues. V lost 7 bases and J 4 bases, leaving 8 bases between the germline ends. Per the germline V gene, CDR1 is MNHEY and CDR2 is SMNVEV (reference sequence). DNA of the CDR3: TGTGCCAGCATCGCGGGGTACGAGCAGTACTTC. This gives the protein CASIAGYEQYF.

The rearrangement links TRBV5-8 to TRBJ2-7; 8 bases are shared with TRBD1. Germline-derived CDR1 and CDR2 are SGHTS and YDEGEE. Trimming took 2 bases from V and 2 from J; bases not matched to a gene: 9. The CDR3 covers 16 residues. The CDR3 coding sequence is TGTGCCAGCAGCTTCGACAGGGGTCCACCTCCCTACGAGCAGTACTTC. Translating gives CASSFDRGPPPYEQYF.

The chain uses TRBV27 and TRBJ2-7; D could derive from TRBD1 or TRBD2 (6 bases each). Germline-derived CDR1 and CDR2 are MNHEY and SMNVEV (reference sequence). Trimming took 4 bases from V and 2 from J, leaving 12 bases between them. The CDR3 runs to 14 residues. The CDR3 protein is CASSSNGGAYEQYF. The DNA for the CDR3 is TGTGCCAGCAGTTCCAACGGGGGCGCCTACGAGCAGTACTTC.

This clone was found a few times. The same CDR3 can be traced to other DNA sequences in this sample. The chain couples TRBV7-9 to TRBJ2-7; D ambiguous. The CDR3 extends over 11 amino acids. V gave up 4 bases and J gave up 3 bases, with 4 bases separating them. Germline assignment: CDR1 SEHNR and CDR2 FQNEAQ (reference sequence). The CDR3 loop reads CASSSNYEQYF. The DNA of the CDR3 is TGTGCCAGCAGCTCAAACTACGAGCAGTACTTC.

CDR3 bases: TGTGCCAGCAGTTTAACCAACAGGGCCTACGAGCAGTACTTC. This gives the protein CASSLTNRAYEQYF. V is TRBV28 and J is TRBJ2-7; possible D gene TRBD1, 6 bases. The CDR3 runs to 14 residues. Germline lookup yields CDR1 MDHEN and CDR2 SYDVKM. V was cut by 2 bases and J by 2 bases, with 10 bases left in between.

This chain uses TRBV23-1 with TRBJ1-1; D is ambiguous. Being an ORF, TRBV23-1 has a function that is uncertain. The CDR3 is 16 residues long. The V and J ends lost 0 bases and 0 bases respectively, with 11 bases between them. DNA of the CDR3: TGCGCCAGCAGTCAATCTCCCCAACCGTTGAACACTGAAGCTTTCTTT. Protein product: CASSQSPQPLNTEAFF.

The CDR3 bases are TGTGCCAGCTCACCACAGGGAGGGAGCTCCTACGAGCAGTACTTC. Translation: CASSPQGGSSYEQYF. The chain combines TRBV18 with TRBJ2-7, with 7 bases lining up with TRBD2. Germline-derived CDR1 and CDR2 are KGHSH and LQKENI. The V segment lost 1 base and the J segment 0 bases; nucleotides outside the gene matches: 3. The length of the CDR3 is 15 residues.

This clone was seen a single time. The V gene is TRBV28, the J gene TRBJ1-5; 8 bases fit TRBD1. This CDR3 comprises 13 residues. After removal of 6 bases from V and 5 bases from J, the junction contained 3 bases not matched to a gene. Germline CDR1 reads MDHEN; CDR2 reads SYDVKM. This CDR3 reads CASSGQGYQPQHF. The CDR3 DNA reads as TGTGCCAGCAGCGGACAGGGATATCAGCCCCAGCATTTT.

This clone was observed once. The V and J genes are TRBV5-6 and TRBJ2-2; possible D gene TRBD1, 5 bases. CDR3 length equals 15 residues. V was shortened by 4 bases and J by 9 bases, with 19 bases between the two germline ends. Germline loops: CDR1 SGHDT, CDR2 YYEEEE. As DNA, the CDR3 is TGTGCCAGCAGCCGCAGGGTTCCGACGACCCGGGAGCTGTTTTTT. Protein: CASSRRVPTTRELFF.

This clone has a single count. The chain is built from TRBV6-1 and TRBJ2-7, with unresolved D. With 8 bases removed from V and 7 bases from J, the gap between germline ends came to 9 bases. The germline V gene has CDR1 MNHNS and CDR2 SASEGT. The CDR3 length is 10 residues. CDR3 loop: CASLSLEQYF. CDR3 DNA sequence: TGTGCCAGCCTCAGCCTTGAGCAGTACTTC.

The chain joins TRBV9 to TRBJ2-5; D perhaps matches TRBD2 (5 bases). CDR3 length equals 15 residues. Germline assignment: CDR1 SGDLS and CDR2 YYNGEE. The V end lost 0 bases, the J end lost 5 bases, and 14 bases lay between the germline ends. The CDR3 sequence is CASSVGPRVSETQYF. The CDR3, as DNA: TGTGCCAGCAGCGTAGGGCCGAGGGTTTCGGAGACCCAGTACTTC.

The rearrangement uses TRBV30 and TRBJ2-1; a weak D match, TRBD2 (5 bases). The germline gives CDR1 GTSNPN, CDR2 SVGIG (reference sequence). V gave up 2 bases and J gave up 12 bases, with 20 bases separating them. This CDR3 is built from 14 residues. The CDR3 DNA is TGTGCCTGGAGTCCTCTCGAGGGCTGGAGTGGGCAGTTCTTC. This sequence encodes CAWSPLEGWSGQFF.

Turning to this clone: The same CDR3 is also encoded by other DNA sequences in this sample. This chain connects TRBV30 to TRBJ2-7; TRBD2 matches 8 bases. Trimming removed 2 bases from V and 3 bases from J; junction bases left unmatched: 3. The CDR3 covers 13 residues. CDR1 and CDR2 from the germline V gene are GTSNPN and SVGIG (reference sequence). This chain's CDR3 is CAWSLAGGYEQYF. CDR3 nucleotide sequence: TGTGCCTGGAGTTTGGCGGGGGGCTACGAGCAGTACTTC.

The chain couples TRBV5-8 to TRBJ1-5; TRBD1 matches 7 bases. Germline assignment: CDR1 SGHTS and CDR2 YDEGEE. J was trimmed by 2 bases and V by 0 bases; bases with no gene match: 11. This CDR3 is built from 18 residues. The CDR3 DNA reads as TGTGCCAGCAGCTTGGCCTATGCATCAGGGGGTGGCAATCAGCCCCAGCATTTT. Amino acid sequence: CASSLAYASGGGNQPQHF.